This TCR beta chain was sequenced in a study of cytomegalovirus exposure and HLA in healthy donors. 13 Jbeta primers and 60 Vbeta primers were used for the PCR. The data were produced by immunoSEQ multiplex PCR, yet TCRdb's version contains in-frame clones alone and is incomplete. The table shows 120,000 or so clones, with about 86% occurring only once. General study results and limits: At a 0.05 false discovery rate, a later analysis found around 17,000 TCR beta sequences to be associated with HLA alleles.

CDR3 length equals 14 residues. The ends were cut back, 7 bases at V and 5 bases at J, with 14 bases in the middle. Looked up from germline, CDR1 is SNHLY and CDR2 is FYNNEI. As to this clone: Its target is not known.

The receptor's source is a man aged 40-50 years in good health and CMV-seronegative. Material: PBMCs. The chain combines TRBV2 with TRBJ2-2, with D maybe TRBD2 (7 bases). The CDR3 DNA follows: TGTGCCAGCACCGACGGGGGGCGAACCGGGGAGCTGTTTTTT. It yields the protein CASTDGGRTGELFF.